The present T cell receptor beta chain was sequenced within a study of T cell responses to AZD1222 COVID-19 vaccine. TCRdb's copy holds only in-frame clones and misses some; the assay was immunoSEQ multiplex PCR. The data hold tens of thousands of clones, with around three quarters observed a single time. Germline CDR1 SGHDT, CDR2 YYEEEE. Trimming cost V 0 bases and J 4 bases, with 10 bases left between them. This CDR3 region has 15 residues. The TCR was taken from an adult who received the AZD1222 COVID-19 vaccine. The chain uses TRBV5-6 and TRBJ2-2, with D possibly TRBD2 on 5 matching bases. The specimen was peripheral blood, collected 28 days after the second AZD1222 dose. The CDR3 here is CASSLGGVSTGELFF. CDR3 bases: TGTGCCAGCAGCTTGGGGGGAGTGTCCACCGGGGAGCTGTTTTTT. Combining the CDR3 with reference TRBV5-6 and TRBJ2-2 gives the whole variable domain DAGVTQSPTHLIKTRGQQVTLRCSPKSGHDTVSWYQQALGQGPQFIFQYYEEEERQRGNFPDRFSGHQFPNYSSELNVNALLLGDSALYLCASSLGGVSTGELFFGEGSRLTVL.